A selection of T cell receptor beta chains follows, all from one sample in a study of TIL therapy for anti-PD-1-resistant metastatic lung cancer. Using immunoSEQ multiplex PCR, the repertoire was profiled, and TCRdb retains in-frame clones only, with some absent. The sample has fewer than 60,000 clones, just over 85% seen once. Sample: blood, taken at baseline. The origin of the receptors is a person aged 25 to 80 with non-small cell lung cancer. Each CDR3 is given with its conserved first and last residue. The order of the fields is V gene, D gene, J gene, clone size, CDR3 protein, CDR3 DNA. A D gene is named only where the DNA matches it firmly. Expanded clones are given a class, and other clones once, few, many or no size at all.

TRBV9,.,TRBJ2-3,.,CASSVRSRVEDTQYF,TGTGCCAGCAGCGTACGCTCCAGGGTGGAGGATACGCAGTATTTT
TRBV30,TRBD1,TRBJ1-2,.,CAWGTGVWDGYTF,TGTGCCTGGGGGACAGGGGTTTGGGATGGCTACACCTTC
TRBV6-6,TRBD1,TRBJ2-7,.,CASSRPGQVSYEQYF,TGTGCCAGCAGTCGTCCCGGACAGGTTTCCTACGAGCAGTACTTC
TRBV13,TRBD1,TRBJ2-5,.,CASSLEGAGETQYF,TGTGCCAGCAGCTTAGAGGGGGCAGGAGAGACCCAGTACTTC
TRBV24-1,TRBD2,TRBJ2-1,.,CASHTGTSGKGEQFF,TGTGCCTCGCATACCGGGACTAGCGGGAAAGGTGAGCAGTTCTTC
TRBV6-4,.,TRBJ2-3,.,CASSAGSTDTQYF,TGTGCCAGCTCAGCAGGGAGCACAGATACGCAGTATTTT
TRBV5-1,TRBD2,TRBJ2-5,.,CASSPRTSGQETQYF,TGCGCCAGCAGCCCGCGGACTAGCGGACAAGAGACCCAGTACTTC
TRBV27,.,TRBJ2-6,once,CASSPPGAVGANVLTF,TGTGCCAGCAGTCCGCCGGGGGCAGTGGGAGCCAACGTCCTGACTTTC
TRBV9,.,TRBJ2-3,.,CASSVANWGSTDTQYF,TGTGCCAGCAGCGTAGCCAACTGGGGGAGCACAGATACGCAGTATTTT
TRBV6-6,.,TRBJ1-5,.,CASSRNSNQPQHF,TGTGCCAGCAGCCGAAATAGCAATCAGCCCCAGCATTTT
TRBV5-4,.,TRBJ2-7,.,CAGKTGGDYEQYF,TGTGCCGGAAAGACAGGTGGGGACTACGAGCAGTACTTC
TRBV10-3,TRBD2,TRBJ2-7,once,CAISSSGSSYEQYF,TGTGCCATCAGTAGTAGCGGGAGCTCCTACGAGCAGTACTTC
TRBV14,TRBD2,TRBJ2-7,.,CASSPTSGVAGVQYF,TGTGCCAGCAGCCCTACGTCTGGTGTAGCGGGAGTGCAGTACTTC
TRBV7-9,.,TRBJ1-1,.,CASSLKGGTEAFF,TGTGCCAGCAGCCTTAAAGGGGGCACTGAAGCTTTCTTT
TRBV28,.,TRBJ2-3,.,CASSDGTSGDRTDTQYF,TGTGCCAGCAGTGACGGGACTTCAGGGGATAGGACAGATACGCAGTATTTT
TRBV4-3,.,TRBJ1-5,few,CASSQETNQPQHF,TGCGCCAGCAGCCAAGAGACCAATCAGCCCCAGCATTTT
TRBV15,TRBD1,TRBJ2-7,few,CATSRDWDSGTYEQYF,TGTGCCACCAGCAGAGACTGGGACAGTGGTACCTACGAGCAGTACTTC
TRBV3-1/TRBV3-2,.,TRBJ2-7,.,CASSQDREAGGVAYEQYF,TGTGCCAGCAGCCAAGATAGGGAAGCCGGAGGGGTAGCCTACGAGCAGTACTTC
TRBV2,TRBD1,TRBJ1-2,few,CASSARTGGLGYTF,TGTGCCAGCAGTGCGCGGACAGGGGGCCTTGGCTACACCTTC
TRBV6-4,TRBD1,TRBJ2-2,.,CASSSSDRDAGELFF,TGTGCCAGCAGTTCATCGGACAGGGACGCCGGGGAGCTGTTTTTT
TRBV18,.,TRBJ1-5,.,CASSPSGNQPQHF,TGTGCCAGCTCCCCGAGCGGCAATCAGCCCCAGCATTTT
TRBV7-2,.,TRBJ2-1,.,CASSALLGSYNEQFF,TGTGCCAGCAGCGCCCTATTAGGCTCCTACAATGAGCAGTTCTTC
TRBV4-3,.,TRBJ1-4,.,CASSQGTGPNEKLFF,TGCGCCAGCAGCCAAGGGACGGGCCCTAATGAAAAACTGTTTTTT
TRBV29-1,.,TRBJ2-3,.,CSVGGLIGVTDTQYF,TGCAGCGTTGGTGGGCTAATAGGTGTCACAGATACGCAGTATTTT
TRBV11-2,.,TRBJ2-5,.,CASSTPPEKTQYF,TGTGCCAGCAGCACCCCACCGGAAAAGACCCAGTACTTC
TRBV19,.,TRBJ2-2,few,CASMRNTGELFF,TGTGCCAGTATGAGGAACACCGGGGAGCTGTTTTTT
TRBV6-2/TRBV6-3,.,TRBJ1-2,.,CASSSHGRDYGYTF,TGTGCCAGCAGCTCCCACGGCAGGGACTATGGCTACACCTTC
TRBV5-4,TRBD1,TRBJ1-4,once,CASSFGRGSTNEKLFF,TGTGCCAGCAGCTTCGGCAGGGGGTCAACTAATGAAAAACTGTTTTTT
TRBV5-6,.,TRBJ2-3,.,CASSLLLTSTDTQYF,TGTGCCAGCAGCTTGTTGCTTACTAGCACAGATACGCAGTATTTT
TRBV28,.,TRBJ1-6,.,CASRGHLSYNSPLHF,TGTGCCAGCAGAGGACACCTCTCCTATAATTCACCCCTCCACTTT
TRBV6-5,TRBD1,TRBJ2-7,once,CASSPGQTPYEQYF,TGTGCCAGCAGTCCGGGACAGACCCCCTACGAGCAGTACTTC
TRBV19,.,TRBJ2-1,.,CASSEWAGSVNEQFF,TGTGCCAGTAGTGAGTGGGCAGGGTCGGTCAATGAGCAGTTCTTC
TRBV3-1/TRBV3-2,.,TRBJ2-1,.,CASSQDEGWTYNEQFF,TGTGCCAGCAGCCAAGATGAAGGGTGGACCTACAATGAGCAGTTCTTC
TRBV28,.,TRBJ2-7,.,CASSLSFYEQYF,TGTGCCAGCAGTTTATCCTTCTACGAGCAGTACTTC
TRBV7-2,.,TRBJ1-2,.,CASGKSDRFTF,TGTGCCAGCGGAAAGTCCGATCGCTTTACCTTC
TRBV6-5,TRBD1,TRBJ2-5,.,CASSLDRGQTQYF,TGTGCCAGCAGTTTGGACAGGGGGCAGACCCAGTACTTC